This section outlines one T cell receptor beta chain sequence together with its context. Its antigen remains unidentified. This table comes from immunoSEQ multiplex PCR, and its TCRdb copy is limited to in-frame clones, with some not included. This table has fewer than 25,000 clones, 85% to 90% appearing once. This entry comes from a study of chemoradiotherapy in HPV16-positive cancers. Whole-study results and caveats: In HPV16-positive patients, HPV-responsive T-cell expansion tracked better recurrence-free survival.

The receptor comes from a human donor with HPV-associated anogenital cancer. The sample here was blood, taken from a patient who underwent chemoradiotherapy.

The CDR3 region is CASSLQGGLYEQYF. Written as DNA, the CDR3 is TGCGCCAGCAGCCTTCAGGGTGGACTCTACGAGCAGTACTTC. The gene calls are TRBV5-1 and TRBJ2-7; the D call may be TRBD1 or TRBD2 (5 bases each). CDR1 is SGHRS and CDR2 is YFSETQ in the germline V gene. Trimming left V 4 bases short and J 3 bases short, with 14 bases between. This CDR3 region has 14 residues.